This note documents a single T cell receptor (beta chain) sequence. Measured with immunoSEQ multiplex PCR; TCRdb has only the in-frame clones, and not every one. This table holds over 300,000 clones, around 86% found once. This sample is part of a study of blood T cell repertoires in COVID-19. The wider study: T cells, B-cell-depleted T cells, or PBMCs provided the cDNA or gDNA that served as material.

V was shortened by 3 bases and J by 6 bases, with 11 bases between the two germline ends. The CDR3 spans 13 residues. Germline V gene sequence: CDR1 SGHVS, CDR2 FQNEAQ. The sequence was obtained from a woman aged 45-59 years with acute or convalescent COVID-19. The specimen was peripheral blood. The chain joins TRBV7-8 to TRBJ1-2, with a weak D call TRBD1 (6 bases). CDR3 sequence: CASSFGGRDGYTF. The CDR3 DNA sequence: TGTGCCAGCAGCTTCGGGGGGCGCGATGGCTACACCTTC.